Listed below are T cell receptor beta chains from one sample, sequenced in a study of blood T cell repertoires in COVID-19. The data were produced by immunoSEQ multiplex PCR, yet TCRdb's version contains in-frame clones alone and is incomplete. The table has about 190,000 clones, 75% to 90% seen once. Specimen: peripheral blood. The receptor set was obtained from a young man with acute or convalescent COVID-19. Both conserved end residues are part of each CDR3.

v_gene: TRBV29-1; CDR3aa: CSAFTGANGNTIYF
v_gene: TRBV7-8; CDR3aa: CASSSIARTQYF
v_gene: TRBV5-1; CDR3aa: CASNSGRTDGGEQYF
v_gene: TRBV2; CDR3aa: CASSPSGDLANTGELFF
v_gene: TRBV5-1; CDR3aa: CASSSSIGGSYNSPLHF
v_gene: TRBV10-1; CDR3aa: CASTRGGQGSTEAFF
v_gene: TRBV25-1; CDR3aa: CASSDIRSGSNTGELFF
v_gene: TRBV7-8; CDR3aa: CASSGLGQGNSPLHF
v_gene: TRBV19; CDR3aa: CASSTSRLYNEQFF
v_gene: TRBV3-1/TRBV3-2; CDR3aa: CASSQRDRVAQNGYTF
v_gene: TRBV21-1; CDR3aa: CASSKAQDVGCNQPQHF
v_gene: TRBV19; CDR3aa: CASSIQRDTEAFF
v_gene: TRBV11-2; CDR3aa: CASSLTGTMNTEAFF
v_gene: TRBV15; CDR3aa: CATSATGAPAKNIQYF
v_gene: TRBV28; CDR3aa: CASSLRNREQFF
v_gene: TRBV13; CDR3aa: CASSFWGQSLTDTQYF
v_gene: TRBV19; CDR3aa: CASSIGKGSLTKYF
v_gene: TRBV4-1; CDR3aa: CASSLSRSDTEAFF
v_gene: TRBV19; CDR3aa: CASSMKTGGPLGYTF
v_gene: TRBV7-2; CDR3aa: CASSYRGGPETGELFF
v_gene: TRBV30; CDR3aa: CAWSVARTGYTGELFF
v_gene: TRBV30; CDR3aa: CAWSVSQGNNSPLHF
v_gene: TRBV28; CDR3aa: CASSLRAGGLLVTDTQYF
v_gene: TRBV30; CDR3aa: CAWSSGLAGAVNEQFF
v_gene: TRBV28; CDR3aa: CASTVDRVAGYTF